This passage covers 26 T cell receptor beta chains from one sample sequenced in a study of T cells in Graves' hyperthyroidism and ophthalmopathy. Authors of the study amplified TCR beta CDR3 regions from RNA transcripts. First-round RT-PCR of the TCR CDR3 relied on the HTBI primer set. In TCRdb, the multiplex PCR reads were re-called with MiXCR into one record per CDR3 protein. The sample has around 500,000 distinct CDR3 sequences; under 15% are singletons. Sequencing was carried out using blood. Receptors were obtained from a woman aged 18-29 years with Graves' hyperthyroidism.

This clonotype has a count of ten or more. The chain recombines TRBV29-1 with TRBJ1-2, with D unresolved. Germline V lookup: CDR1 SQVTM, CDR2 ANQGSEA. This CDR3 spans 12 amino acids. The germline V and J ends were trimmed by 1 base and 4 bases, with 7 bases remaining between them. DNA for the CDR3: TGCAGCGTTGAAGGGAGTAGCTATGGCTACACCTTC. Residues: CSVEGSSYGYTF.

This clonotype appeared a few times. The gene calls are TRBV5-1 and TRBJ2-7, with 11 bases fitting TRBD2. The junction had 7 bases not matched to a gene; V was cut back by 0 bases and J by 2 bases. The CDR3 is 17 amino acids. Per the germline V gene, CDR1 is SGHRS and CDR2 is YFSETQ. CDR3 in DNA: TGCGCCAGCAGCTTGGCGTCGTTAGCGGGAGGGCCCTACGAGCAGTACTTC. Protein product: CASSLASLAGGPYEQYF.

Concerning this clonotype itself: The junction departs from the called germline gene at one end, perhaps through a read error. The chain has TRBV6-8 and TRBJ1-5; D remains unclear. The germline CDR1 and CDR2 sequences are MNHGY and SAAAGT. This CDR3 spans 16 amino acids. The CDR3 DNA reads as TGTGCCAGCAGTTACTCGGCCGGGTTTAGCAGTCAGCCCCAGCATTTT. Its protein product is CASSYSAGFSSQPQHF.

This clonotype was seen ten or more times. The rearrangement joins TRBV20-1 to TRBJ2-1; 7 bases align to TRBD2. From germline, CDR1 is DFQATT and CDR2 SNEGSKA (reference sequence). CDR3 length equals 16 residues. With 0 bases clipped from V and 8 bases from J, the junction kept 13 bases outside the gene matches. DNA for the CDR3: TGCAGTGCTAGAGATCTTGCGGGAGTGGTAGGGGATGAGCAGTTCTTC. It is translated as CSARDLAGVVGDEQFF.

This clonotype has at least ten counts. Written as DNA, the CDR3 is TGCGCCAGCGGAAGACGGGGGCGGGAGTGTTACGAGCAGTACGTC. It codes for CASGRRGRECYEQYV. The rearrangement links TRBV5-1 to TRBJ2-7, with D tentatively TRBD2 (7 bases). This CDR3 contains 15 residues. Trimming shortened V by 7 bases and J by 4 bases, and 21 bases separated the two germline ends. Germline values: CDR1 SGHRS, CDR2 YFSETQ.

J is TRBJ1-5 and V is TRBV5-1; maybe TRBD1 (5 bases). Trimming removed 0 bases from V and 7 bases from J, with 8 bases in between. Germline CDR1 SGHRS, CDR2 YFSETQ. The CDR3 runs 13 residues. The CDR3 loop is CASSLGGVQPQHF. The CDR3 DNA is TGCGCCAGCAGCTTGGGAGGGGTACAGCCCCAGCATTTT. The full variable domain, with the rest looked up from reference TRBV5-1 and TRBJ1-5, is KAGVTQTPRYLIKTRGQQVTLSCSPISGHRSVSWYQQTPGQGLQFLFEYFSETQRNKGNFPGRFSGRQFSNSRSEMNVSTLELGDSALYLCASSLGGVQPQHFGDGTRLSIL.

This clonotype appeared many times. The J gene is TRBJ2-2, the V gene TRBV4-2; 9 positions match TRBD2. The CDR3 length is 17 residues. V lost 0 bases, J lost 5 bases, and 7 bases stayed unmatched. Per the germline V gene, CDR1 is LGHNA and CDR2 is YNFKEQ. The CDR3 reads CASSQDVSGRGTGELFF. CDR3 sequence (DNA): TGTGCCAGCAGCCAAGATGTTAGCGGGAGAGGGACCGGGGAGCTGTTTTTT.

This clonotype was counted many times. The CDR3 region is CASSRGTSGSGDTQYF. The CDR3 DNA follows: TGTGCCAGCAGTCGGGGGACTAGCGGGAGCGGAGATACGCAGTATTTT. The rearrangement links TRBV6-1 to TRBJ2-3; 14 nucleotides align to TRBD2. The CDR3 is made up of 16 amino acids. The germline CDR1 and CDR2 sequences are MNHNS and SASEGT. Trimming removed 5 bases from V and 5 bases from J; junction bases left unmatched: 6.

This clonotype appeared many times. The gene calls are TRBV28 and TRBJ1-1, with 7 bases that match TRBD1. The CDR3 length is 15 residues. CDR1 is MDHEN, CDR2 SYDVKM, per germline. V dropped 4 bases and J dropped 1; count of bases not matched to a gene: 6. The CDR3 sequence: CASSSPGTENTEAFF. The CDR3 DNA reads as TGTGCCAGCAGTTCCCCCGGGACAGAGAACACTGAAGCTTTCTTT.

V usage is TRBV24-1 and J usage is TRBJ2-7; 13 nucleotides line up with TRBD2. The CDR3 spans 18 residues. The V gene end was trimmed by 4 bases and the J gene end by 3 bases; junction bases not matched to a gene: 11. Germline lookup yields CDR1 KGHDR and CDR2 SFDVKD. In DNA form, the CDR3 reads TGTGCCACCAGTGAGGCCGGGACTAGCGGGAAATTCGTCTACGAGCAGTACTTC. Residues: CATSEAGTSGKFVYEQYF.

This clonotype was observed many times. The chain recombines TRBV2 with TRBJ2-1; TRBD2 matches 8 bases. J was trimmed by 8 bases and V by 3 bases; bases with no gene match: 6. Per the germline V gene, CDR1 is SNHLY and CDR2 is FYNNEI. The CDR3 has 14 residues. CDR3 residues: CASSDAGTSYEQFF. In DNA, the CDR3 is TGTGCCAGCAGTGATGCGGGGACTAGTTATGAGCAGTTCTTC.

This chain links TRBV19 with TRBJ1-5; TRBD1 agrees at 7 bases. The length of the CDR3 is 15 residues. Trimming at V came to 7 bases and at J to 0 bases, leaving 6 bases not matched to a gene. Germline V gives CDR1 LNHDA, CDR2 SQIVND (reference sequence). The CDR3 DNA follows: TGTGCCAGTAAGGGGACAGAGACTAGCAATCAGCCCCAGCATTTT. Encoded protein: CASKGTETSNQPQHF.

This clonotype was found many times. The chain links TRBV3-1 to TRBJ2-1, with D perhaps TRBD1 or TRBD2 (5 bases each). V was trimmed by 5 bases and J by 7 bases, leaving 18 bases between them. This CDR3 contains 15 residues. Looked up from germline, CDR1 is LGHDT and CDR2 is YNNKEL (reference sequence). CDR3 sequence: CASSTAGTPRNEQFF. The CDR3 nucleotides read TGTGCCAGCAGCACCGCCGGGACCCCGAGGAATGAGCAGTTCTTC.

This clonotype was seen a handful of times. This sequence may be a read error, since a much larger clone differs from it by one base. This is likely a read error, given that the CDR3 carries no conserved phenylalanine or tryptophan at its end. The V and J genes are TRBV9 and TRBJ2-3; D is unclear. Germline V gene lookup returns CDR1 SGDLS and CDR2 YYNGEE. V lost 0 bases to trimming and J lost 4 bases, with 6 bases between them. The CDR3 is 13 amino acids. The DNA for the CDR3 is TGTGCCAGCAGCGTAGGAGTGCCAGATACGCAGTATGTT. Translating gives CASSVGVPDTQYV.

In this sample, this clonotype turned up many times. The gene calls are TRBV11-3 and TRBJ1-1; D ambiguous. The CDR3 covers 13 residues. The V and J ends lost 6 bases and 2 bases respectively, with 10 bases between them. Germline CDR1 SGHNT, CDR2 YENEEA. CDR3 DNA: TGTGCCAGCAGGAACAGACTAAACACTGAAGCTTTCTTT. Protein product: CASRNRLNTEAFF.

This clonotype has at least ten counts. This chain uses TRBV24-1 with TRBJ2-7; 8 positions match TRBD2. Germline CDR1 reads KGHDR; CDR2 reads SFDVKD. The CDR3 extends over 15 amino acids. After removal of 5 bases from V and 0 bases from J, the junction contained 5 bases not matched to a gene. The CDR3 DNA follows: TGTGCCACCAGTGGCGGCAGCGGGAGCTCCTACGAGCAGTACTTC. Translation gives CATSGGSGSSYEQYF.

This clonotype was counted between two and nine times. The rearrangement joins TRBV5-6 to TRBJ2-2; TRBD2 is a possible D gene (6 bases). CDR3 length: 16 amino acids. The germline V gene encodes CDR1 SGHDT and CDR2 YYEEEE. V was pared by 4 bases and J by 7 bases, with 20 bases between. Here the CDR3 DNA reads TGTGCCAGCAGCACGACAGTCCTCCGGGGAGGCGGGGAGCTGTTTTTT. It encodes CASSTTVLRGGGELFF.

The DNA of the CDR3 is TGTGCCAGCAGTTTAATTAGGGTGTCGGGACAGAAAGGCGATGAGCAGTTCTTC. This sequence encodes CASSLIRVSGQKGDEQFF. This rearrangement joins TRBV28 to TRBJ2-1; 7 bases match TRBD1. Germline CDR1 is MDHEN and CDR2 is SYDVKM. CDR3 length: 18 amino acids. V was clipped by 2 bases and J by 8 bases; unmatched bases: 18.

The chain recombines TRBV3-1 with TRBJ2-7; 14 nucleotides align to TRBD2. V lost 4 bases and J lost 4; bases outside the gene matches: 9. Germline V gene sequence: CDR1 LGHDT, CDR2 YNNKEL (reference sequence). The CDR3 spans 17 residues. The DNA for the CDR3 is TGTGCCAGCAGCCCTCCGGGACTAGCGGGAGCTGGTTACGAGCAGTACTTC. Translation: CASSPPGLAGAGYEQYF.

This clonotype has only a few counts. The chain uses TRBV5-1 and TRBJ2-1; no firm D call. The germline V gene encodes CDR1 SGHRS and CDR2 YFSETQ. V shed 2 bases and J shed 10 bases, with 10 bases lying between them. This CDR3 is 12 amino acids long. In DNA form, the CDR3 reads TGCGCCAGCAGCTTCCGATTGGGGGAGCAGTTCTTC. This translates into CASSFRLGEQFF.

This clonotype was observed at least ten times. The rearrangement uses TRBV7-8 and TRBJ2-3, with 8 bases identical to TRBD2. J lost 6 bases, V lost 4 bases, and 15 bases had no gene match. Per the germline V gene, CDR1 is SGHVS and CDR2 is FQNEAQ. The CDR3 is made up of 17 amino acids. The CDR3 loop is CASSYPRGSGKSDTQYF. The CDR3 bases are TGTGCCAGCAGCTACCCTCGCGGTAGCGGGAAAAGTGATACGCAGTATTTT.

This clonotype was seen repeatedly, ten times or more. V and J are TRBV6-1 and TRBJ1-5, with D possibly matching TRBD1 (5 bases). CDR3 length: 14 amino acids. Germline V CDR1 and CDR2: MNHNS, SASEGT. V gave up 5 bases and J gave up 6 bases, with 14 bases separating them. The CDR3 DNA sequence: TGTGCCAGCAGTTCCTTACAGGAGCGTCAGCCCCAGCATTTT. This sequence encodes CASSSLQERQPQHF.

The genes are TRBV9 and TRBJ2-3, with 8 bases fitting TRBD1. This CDR3 comprises 14 residues. Germline CDR1 reads SGDLS; CDR2 reads YYNGEE. With 3 bases clipped from V and 4 bases from J, the junction kept 4 bases outside the gene matches. The CDR3 DNA follows: TGTGCCAGCAGCGAATACAGGGGGGCAGATACGCAGTATTTT. It encodes CASSEYRGADTQYF.

There are a few counts of this clonotype. A much larger clonotype is one base distant, so this may be a read error. The chain couples TRBV3-1 to TRBJ1-2; unclear D gene. V lost 3 bases and J lost 4, with 12 bases in between. Germline-derived CDR1 and CDR2 are LGHDT and YNNKEL (reference sequence). The CDR3 covers 14 residues. As DNA, the CDR3 is TGTGCCAGCAGCCACGGGGTACGGACCTATGGCTACACCTTC. Translating gives CASSHGVRTYGYTF.

In its sample, this clonotype was seen many times. The V and J genes are TRBV6-2 or TRBV6-3 and TRBJ2-7; D not certain. This CDR3 comprises 11 residues. V gave up 0 bases and J gave up 12 bases, with 9 bases separating them. Germline CDR1 MNHEY, CDR2 SVGEGT. The CDR3 DNA is TGTGCCAGCAGTTACTCGATGTTTCGGTACTTC. This translates into CASSYSMFRYF.

J is TRBJ2-5 and V is TRBV7-9; the match to TRBD2 covers 14 bases. V shed 5 bases and J 4 bases; nucleotides not matched to a gene: 6. Germline CDR1 and CDR2: SEHNR and FQNEAQ (reference sequence). The CDR3 spans 16 residues. The CDR3 DNA reads as TGTGCCAGCAGCGTGGGACTAGCGGGAGCTAGAGAGACCCAGTACTTC. It translates to CASSVGLAGARETQYF.